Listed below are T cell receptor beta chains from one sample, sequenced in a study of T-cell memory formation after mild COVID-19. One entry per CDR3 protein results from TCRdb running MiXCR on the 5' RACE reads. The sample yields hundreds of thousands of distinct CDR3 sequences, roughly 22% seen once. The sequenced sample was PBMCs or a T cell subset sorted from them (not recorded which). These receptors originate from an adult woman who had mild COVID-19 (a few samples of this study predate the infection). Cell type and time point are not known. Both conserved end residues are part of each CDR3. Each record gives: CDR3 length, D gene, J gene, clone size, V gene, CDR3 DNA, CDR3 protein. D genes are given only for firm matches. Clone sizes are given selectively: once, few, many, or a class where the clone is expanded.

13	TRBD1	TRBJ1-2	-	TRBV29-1	TGCAGCGCCGCCGACAGGGACCACTATGGCTACACCTTC	CSAADRDHYGYTF
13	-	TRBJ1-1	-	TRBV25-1	TGTGCCAGCAGCGCGGACGGAGTAACTGAAGCTTTCTTT	CASSADGVTEAFF
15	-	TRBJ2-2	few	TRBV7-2	TGTGCCAGCAAGCCGCCAGGGGGGGGCCTCGGGGAGCTGTTTTTT	CASKPPGGGLGELFF
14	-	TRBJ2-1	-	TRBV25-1	TGTGCCAGCAGTACCCGGACTTCCTACAATGAGCAGTTCTTC	CASSTRTSYNEQFF
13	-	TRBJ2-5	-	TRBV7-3	TGTGCCAGCAGCTTAAAAGCAGGAGAGACCCAGTACTTC	CASSLKAGETQYF
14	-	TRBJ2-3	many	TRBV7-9	TGTGCCAGCAGCTTAATGTCTATTCGAGATACGCAGTATTTT	CASSLMSIRDTQYF
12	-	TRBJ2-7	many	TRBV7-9	TGTGCCAGCAGCTTAGCTCTTTACGAGCAGTACTTC	CASSLALYEQYF
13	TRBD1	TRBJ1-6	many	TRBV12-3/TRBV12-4	TGTGCCAGCCAAGGACAGGGTAGCTCACCCCTCCACTTT	CASQGQGSSPLHF
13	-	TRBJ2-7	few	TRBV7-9	TGTGCCAGCAGCTTAGCGGGAGCCTCACCGCAGTACTTC	CASSLAGASPQYF
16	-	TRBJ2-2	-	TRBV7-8	TGTGCCAGCAGCTTAGGTATCCAGGTGCCCAGCCGGGAGCTGTTTTTT	CASSLGIQVPSRELFF
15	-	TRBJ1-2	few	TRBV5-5	TGTGCCAGCAGCAATCCGGGTTTCGGGGACTATGGCTACACCTTC	CASSNPGFGDYGYTF
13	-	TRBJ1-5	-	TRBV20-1	TGCAGTGCTATTCCGGATAGCAATCAGCCCCAGCATTTT	CSAIPDSNQPQHF
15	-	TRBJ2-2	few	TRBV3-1	TGTGCCAGCAGCCGTTCGGCGGTGAACACCGGGGAGCTGTTTTTT	CASSRSAVNTGELFF
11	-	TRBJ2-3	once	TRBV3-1	TGTGCCAGCAGCCAAGGCCCGGGGCAGTATTTT	CASSQGPGQYF
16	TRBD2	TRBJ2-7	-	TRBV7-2	TGTGCCAGCAGCTTAATAGGCGGGAGGGCCTCCCACGAGCAGTACTTC	CASSLIGGRASHEQYF
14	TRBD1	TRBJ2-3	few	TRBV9	TGTGCCAGTAACCAGGGACAGATCACAGATACGCAGTATTTT	CASNQGQITDTQYF
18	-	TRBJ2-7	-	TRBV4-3	TGCGCCAGCAGCCAAGGCCTCCCAGGCGCCCTCGGCTCCTACGAGCAGTACTTC	CASSQGLPGALGSYEQYF
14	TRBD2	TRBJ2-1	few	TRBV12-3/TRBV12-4	TGTGCCAGCAGTTTGAGTAGCGGGGCTTGGGAGCAGTTCTTC	CASSLSSGAWEQFF
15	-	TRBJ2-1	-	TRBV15	TGTGCCACCAGCAGAGATCTGGCGGGAAGCAATGAGCAGTTCTTC	CATSRDLAGSNEQFF
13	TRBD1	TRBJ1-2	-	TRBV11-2	TGTGCCAGCAGTCCGACAGGGTTATATGGCTACACCTTC	CASSPTGLYGYTF
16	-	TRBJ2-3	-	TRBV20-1	TGCAGTGCCAGGGGGGTGGGGTCTGGTCGCACAGATACGCAGTATTTT	CSARGVGSGRTDTQYF
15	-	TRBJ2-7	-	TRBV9	TGTGCCAGCAGCGCAGATGACGGACCCTCCTACGAGCAGTACTTC	CASSADDGPSYEQYF
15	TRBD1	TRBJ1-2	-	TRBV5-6	TGTGCCAGCAGTCCCGTGGACAGGGCTAACTATGGCTACACCTTC	CASSPVDRANYGYTF
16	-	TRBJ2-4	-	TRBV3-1	TGTGCCAGCAGCCAGTGGGACTCGCCAGAGAGCGACATTCAGTACTTC	CASSQWDSPESDIQYF
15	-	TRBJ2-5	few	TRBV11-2	TGTGCCAGCAGCTCAGAGGGGGGCTACCAAGAGACCCAGTACTTC	CASSSEGGYQETQYF
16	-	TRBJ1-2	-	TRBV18	TGTGCCAGCTCACGGGACTCCACCCGCGCTAACTATGGCTACACCTTC	CASSRDSTRANYGYTF
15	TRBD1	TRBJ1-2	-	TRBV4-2	TGTGCCAGCAGCCAAGCAGGGGGGCAAACATATGGCTACACCTTC	CASSQAGGQTYGYTF
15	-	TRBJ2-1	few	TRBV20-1	TGCAGTGCTAGAACACAGGGTCCCGGAGAAGTCGTGCAGTTCTTC	CSARTQGPGEVVQFF
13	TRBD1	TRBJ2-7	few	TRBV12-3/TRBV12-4	TGTGCCAGTTCGGGACAGGCGACCTACGAGCAGTACTTC	CASSGQATYEQYF
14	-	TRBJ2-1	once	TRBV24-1	TGTGCCACCAATGGCGGAAGCTCCTACAATGAGCAGTTCTTC	CATNGGSSYNEQFF
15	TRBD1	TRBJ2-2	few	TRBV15	TGTGCCACCAGCAGAGGACAGGGTTTCCCCGGGGAGCTGTTTTTT	CATSRGQGFPGELFF
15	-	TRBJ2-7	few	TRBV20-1	TGCAGTGCTAGATCCACGACTAGAAGCGAGTACGAGCAGTACTTC	CSARSTTRSEYEQYF
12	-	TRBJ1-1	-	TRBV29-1	TGCAGCGTTGCAGCTATGAACACTGAAGCTTTCTTT	CSVAAMNTEAFF
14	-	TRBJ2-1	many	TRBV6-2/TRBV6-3	TGTGCCAGCAGTTGGGTGGGAAGGTACAATGAGCAGTTCTTC	CASSWVGRYNEQFF
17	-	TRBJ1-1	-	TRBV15	TGTGCCACCAGCCATGATAGGGACCCAGGAAGGTGGACTGAAGCTTTCTTT	CATSHDRDPGRWTEAFF
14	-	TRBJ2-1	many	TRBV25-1	TGTGCCAGCAGTCAAGGATACAGCGGTAATGAGCAGTTCTTC	CASSQGYSGNEQFF
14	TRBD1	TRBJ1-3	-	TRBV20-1	TGCAGTGCTTTCGGACAGGGCTCTGGAAACACCATATATTTT	CSAFGQGSGNTIYF
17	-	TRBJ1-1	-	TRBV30	TGTGCCTGGAGTGTACTTTACAGGGTTATGATGAACACTGAAGCTTTCTTT	CAWSVLYRVMMNTEAFF
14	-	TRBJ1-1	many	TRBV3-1	TGTGCCAGCAGCCTTACAGGTCAGAGCACTGAAGCTTTCTTT	CASSLTGQSTEAFF
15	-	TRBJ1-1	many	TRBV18	TGTGCCAGCTCACCCTCGCGGGTAGGGGACACTGAAGCTTTCTTT	CASSPSRVGDTEAFF
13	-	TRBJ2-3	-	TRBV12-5	TGTGCTAGTGGTCCAGAGGTGACAGATACGCAGTATTTT	CASGPEVTDTQYF
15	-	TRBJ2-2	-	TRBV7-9	TGTGCCAGCAGCTTAGCAGGGTCGAACACCGGGGAGCTGTTTTTT	CASSLAGSNTGELFF
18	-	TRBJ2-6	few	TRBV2	TGTGCCAGCAGTGAAGTTTTCCTAGGAGCTTCTGGGGCCAACGTCCTGACTTTC	CASSEVFLGASGANVLTF
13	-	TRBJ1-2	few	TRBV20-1	TGCAGTGCTATTCGACAGTCTAACTATGGCTACACCTTC	CSAIRQSNYGYTF
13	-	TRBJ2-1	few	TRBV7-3	TGTGCCAGCAGCTTCGGGATCAGAAATGAGCAGTTCTTC	CASSFGIRNEQFF
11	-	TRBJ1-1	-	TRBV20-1	TGCAGTGCTAGTGGCAGCAATGAAGCTTTCTTT	CSASGSNEAFF
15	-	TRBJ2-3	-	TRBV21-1	TGTGCCAGCAGCAAAGCGTGGCTTAGCACAGATACGCAGTATTTT	CASSKAWLSTDTQYF
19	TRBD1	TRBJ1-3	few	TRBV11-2	TGTGCCAGCAGCTCTTTCCGGGACAGGGTATTGACGGGCGGAAACACCATATATTTT	CASSSFRDRVLTGGNTIYF
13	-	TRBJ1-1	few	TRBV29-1	TGCAGCGTTGTAGTACCCAGGGACACTGAAGCTTTCTTT	CSVVVPRDTEAFF
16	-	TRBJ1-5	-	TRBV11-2	TGTGCCAGCAGCTCTGAGACAGGAACCAATGCACAGCCCCAGCATTTT	CASSSETGTNAQPQHF
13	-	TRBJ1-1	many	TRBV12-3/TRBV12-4	TGTGCCAGCACCTCGCCTCGGAACACTGAAGCTTTCTTT	CASTSPRNTEAFF
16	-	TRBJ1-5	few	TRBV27	TGTGCCAGCAGTCCCCTGGGAGGGATTGAGGATCAGCCCCAGCATTTT	CASSPLGGIEDQPQHF
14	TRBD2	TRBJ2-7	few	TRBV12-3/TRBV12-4	TGTGCCACCCGACGGGGGGAGAGCTCCTACGAGCAGTACTTC	CATRRGESSYEQYF
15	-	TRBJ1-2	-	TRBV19	TGTGCCAGTAGTATTCTTCGGGGACGGGGCGATGGCTACACCTTC	CASSILRGRGDGYTF
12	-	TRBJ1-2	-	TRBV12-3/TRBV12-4	TGTGCCAGCAGTTTTAAATTGATCGGCTACACCTTC	CASSFKLIGYTF
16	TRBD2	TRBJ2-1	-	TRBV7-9	TGTGCCAGCAGCCCCAGGACTAGCGGGACCCGAGAGGAGCAGTTCTTC	CASSPRTSGTREEQFF
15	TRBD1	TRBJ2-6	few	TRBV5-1	TGCGCCAGCGGGACAGTCCCCTCTGGGGCCAACGTCCTGACTTTC	CASGTVPSGANVLTF
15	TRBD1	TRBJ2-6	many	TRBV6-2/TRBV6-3	TGTGCCAGCAGACCACAGGGGGCTGGGGCCAACGTCCTGACTTTC	CASRPQGAGANVLTF
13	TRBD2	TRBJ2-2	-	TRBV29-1	TGCAGCGTGGCGGGGGGGGCGGCCGGGGAGCTGTTTTTT	CSVAGGAAGELFF